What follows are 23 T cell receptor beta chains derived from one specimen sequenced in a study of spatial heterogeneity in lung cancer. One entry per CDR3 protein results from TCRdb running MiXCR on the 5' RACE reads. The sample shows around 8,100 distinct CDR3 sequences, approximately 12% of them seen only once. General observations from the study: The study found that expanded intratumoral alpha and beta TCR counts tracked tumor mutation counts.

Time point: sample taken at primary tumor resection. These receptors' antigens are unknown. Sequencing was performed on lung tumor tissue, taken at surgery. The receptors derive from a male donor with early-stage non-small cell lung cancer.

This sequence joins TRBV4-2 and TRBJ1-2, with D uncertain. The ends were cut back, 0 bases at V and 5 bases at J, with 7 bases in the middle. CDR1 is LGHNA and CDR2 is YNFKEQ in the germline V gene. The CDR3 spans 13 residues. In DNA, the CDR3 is TGTGCCAGCAGCCAAGACCGATCTTATGGCTACACCTTC. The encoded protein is CASSQDRSYGYTF.

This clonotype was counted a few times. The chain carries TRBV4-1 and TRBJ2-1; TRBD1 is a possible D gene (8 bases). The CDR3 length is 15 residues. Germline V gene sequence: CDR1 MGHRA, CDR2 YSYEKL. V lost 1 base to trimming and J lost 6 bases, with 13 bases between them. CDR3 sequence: CASSQGTGRANEQFF. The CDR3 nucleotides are TGCGCCAGCAGCCAAGGGACAGGGAGGGCCAATGAGCAGTTCTTC.

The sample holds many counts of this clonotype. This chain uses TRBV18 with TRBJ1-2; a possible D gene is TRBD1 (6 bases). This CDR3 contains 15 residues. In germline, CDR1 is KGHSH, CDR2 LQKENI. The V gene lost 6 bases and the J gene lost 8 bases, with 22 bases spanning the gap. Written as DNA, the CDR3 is TGTGCCAGCTCCAGTGAACTACAGGGAATGAGAGGCTACACCTTC. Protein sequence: CASSSELQGMRGYTF. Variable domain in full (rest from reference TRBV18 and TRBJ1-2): NAGVMQNPRHLVRRRGQEARLRCSPMKGHSHVYWYRQLPEEGLKFMVYLQKENIIDESGMPKERFSAEFPKEGPSILRIQQVVRGDSAAYFCASSSELQGMRGYTFGSGTRLTVV.

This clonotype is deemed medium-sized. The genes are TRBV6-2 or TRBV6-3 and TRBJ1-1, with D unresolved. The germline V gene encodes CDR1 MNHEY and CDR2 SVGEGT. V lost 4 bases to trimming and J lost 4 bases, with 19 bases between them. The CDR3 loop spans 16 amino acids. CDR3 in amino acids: CASSLWPGGTSTEAFF. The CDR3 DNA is TGTGCCAGCAGTTTGTGGCCGGGCGGCACGTCCACTGAAGCTTTCTTT.

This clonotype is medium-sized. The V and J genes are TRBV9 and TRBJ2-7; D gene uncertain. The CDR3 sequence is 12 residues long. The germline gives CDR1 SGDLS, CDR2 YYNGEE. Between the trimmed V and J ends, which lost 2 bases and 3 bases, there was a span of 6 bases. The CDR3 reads CASSVSDYEQYF. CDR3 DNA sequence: TGTGCCAGCAGCGTCTCTGACTACGAGCAGTACTTC.

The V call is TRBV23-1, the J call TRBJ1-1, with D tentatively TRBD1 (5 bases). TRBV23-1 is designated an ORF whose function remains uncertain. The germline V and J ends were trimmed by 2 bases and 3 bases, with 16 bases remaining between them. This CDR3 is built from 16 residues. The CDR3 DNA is TGCGCCAGCAGTCAAACAGAGAGACAGACTCACACTGAAGCTTTCTTT. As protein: CASSQTERQTHTEAFF.

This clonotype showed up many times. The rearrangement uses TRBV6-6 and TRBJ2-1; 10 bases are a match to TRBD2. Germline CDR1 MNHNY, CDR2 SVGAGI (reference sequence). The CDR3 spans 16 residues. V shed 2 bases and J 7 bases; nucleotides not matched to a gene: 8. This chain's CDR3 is CASSYQAGGPNNEQFF. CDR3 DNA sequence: TGTGCCAGCAGTTACCAAGCGGGAGGGCCCAATAATGAGCAGTTCTTC.

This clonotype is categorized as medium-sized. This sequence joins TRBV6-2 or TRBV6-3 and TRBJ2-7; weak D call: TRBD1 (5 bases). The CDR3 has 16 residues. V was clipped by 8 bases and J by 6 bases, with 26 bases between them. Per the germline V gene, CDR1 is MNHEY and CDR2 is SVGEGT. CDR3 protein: CASRRQEGAPFGEQYF. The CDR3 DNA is TGTGCCAGCCGACGCCAAGAAGGGGCCCCCTTTGGCGAGCAGTACTTC.

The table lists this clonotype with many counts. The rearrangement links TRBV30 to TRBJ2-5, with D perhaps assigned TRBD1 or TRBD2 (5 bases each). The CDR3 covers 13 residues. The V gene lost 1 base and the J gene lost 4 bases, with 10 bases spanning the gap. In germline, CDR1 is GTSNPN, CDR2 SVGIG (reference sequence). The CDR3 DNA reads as TGTGCCTGGAGTGGAGGGGTAGGAGAGACCCAGTACTTC. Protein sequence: CAWSGGVGETQYF.

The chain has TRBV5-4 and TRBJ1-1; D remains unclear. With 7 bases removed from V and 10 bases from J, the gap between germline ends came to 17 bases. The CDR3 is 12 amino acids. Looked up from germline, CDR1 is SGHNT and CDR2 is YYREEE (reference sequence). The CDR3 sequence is CASHDPNSVAFF. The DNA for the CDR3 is TGTGCCAGCCATGACCCGAACAGTGTAGCTTTCTTT.

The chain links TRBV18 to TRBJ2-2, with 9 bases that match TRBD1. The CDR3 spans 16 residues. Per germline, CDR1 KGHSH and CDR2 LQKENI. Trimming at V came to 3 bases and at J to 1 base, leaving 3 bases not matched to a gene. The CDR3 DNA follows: TGTGCCAGCTCACCTGGGACAGGGTTGAACACCGGGGAGCTGTTTTTT. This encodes CASSPGTGLNTGELFF.

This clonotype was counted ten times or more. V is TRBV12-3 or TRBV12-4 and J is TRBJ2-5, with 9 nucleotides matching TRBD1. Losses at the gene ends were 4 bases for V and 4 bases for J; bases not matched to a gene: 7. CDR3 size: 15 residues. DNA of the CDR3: TGTGCCAGCAGTTCCCGGGACAGGGCTACAGAGACCCAGTACTTC. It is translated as CASSSRDRATETQYF.

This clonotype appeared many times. As DNA, the CDR3 is TGTGCCAGCAGCCCCCGCGGAACTACAGGGGGCCTTACTGAAGCTTTCTTT. Translating gives CASSPRGTTGGLTEAFF. The J gene is TRBJ1-1, the V gene TRBV14, with 9 positions matching TRBD1. J lost 5 bases, V lost 4 bases, and 14 bases had no gene match. Germline V gene sequence: CDR1 SGHDN, CDR2 FVKESK. The CDR3 is made up of 17 amino acids. The full variable domain, rest sourced from reference TRBV14 and TRBJ1-1, is EAGVTQFPSHSVIEKGQTVTLRCDPISGHDNLYWYRRVMGKEIKFLLHFVKESKQDESGMPNNRFLAERTGGTYSTLKVQPAELEDSGVYFCASSPRGTTGGLTEAFFGQGTRLTVV.

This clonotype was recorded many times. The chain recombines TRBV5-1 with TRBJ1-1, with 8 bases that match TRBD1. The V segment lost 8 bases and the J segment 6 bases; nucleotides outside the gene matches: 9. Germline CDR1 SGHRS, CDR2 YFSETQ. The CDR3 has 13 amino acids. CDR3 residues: CASYLDRASEAFF. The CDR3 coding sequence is TGCGCCAGTTACCTGGACAGGGCCTCTGAAGCTTTCTTT.

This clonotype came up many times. For the CDR3, the DNA is TGTGCCAGCAGTGAACGGGGGGACCTGGCTGAAGCTTTCTTT. It encodes CASSERGDLAEAFF. This chain joins TRBV6-1 and TRBJ1-1; weak D call: TRBD1 (5 bases). The CDR3 extends over 14 amino acids. Germline assignment: CDR1 MNHNS and CDR2 SASEGT. Trimming pared 2 bases from V and 6 bases from J, leaving 13 bases between.

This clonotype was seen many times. The CDR3 loop reads CSATDRGGTDTQYF. The CDR3 DNA is TGCAGTGCTACCGACAGGGGCGGGACAGATACGCAGTATTTT. The chain carries TRBV20-1 and TRBJ2-3, with 8 bases fitting TRBD1. This CDR3 spans 14 amino acids. Per germline, CDR1 DFQATT and CDR2 SNEGSKA (reference sequence). V shed 4 bases, J shed 3 bases, and the junction held 6 bases outside the gene matches.

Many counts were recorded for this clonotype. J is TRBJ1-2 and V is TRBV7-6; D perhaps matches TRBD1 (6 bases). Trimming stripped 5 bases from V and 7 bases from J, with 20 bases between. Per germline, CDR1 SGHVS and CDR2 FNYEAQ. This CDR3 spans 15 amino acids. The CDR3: CASSLQGAEGGGYTF. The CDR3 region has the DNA TGTGCCAGCAGCCTACAGGGCGCTGAGGGGGGTGGCTACACCTTC.

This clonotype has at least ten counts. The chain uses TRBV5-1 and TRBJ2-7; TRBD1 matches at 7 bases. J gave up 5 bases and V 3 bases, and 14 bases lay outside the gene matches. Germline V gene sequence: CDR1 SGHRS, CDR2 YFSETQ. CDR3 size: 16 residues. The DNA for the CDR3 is TGCGCCAGCAGCTGGGAGTTTGGCAGGGGGATGAACGAGCAGTACTTC. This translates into CASSWEFGRGMNEQYF.

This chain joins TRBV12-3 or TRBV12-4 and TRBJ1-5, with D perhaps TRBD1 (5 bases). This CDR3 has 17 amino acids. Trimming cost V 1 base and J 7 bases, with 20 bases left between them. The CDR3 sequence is CASSLDLRGRVGQPQHF. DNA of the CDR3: TGTGCCAGCAGTTTAGATCTACGGGGCAGGGTGGGACAGCCCCAGCATTTT.

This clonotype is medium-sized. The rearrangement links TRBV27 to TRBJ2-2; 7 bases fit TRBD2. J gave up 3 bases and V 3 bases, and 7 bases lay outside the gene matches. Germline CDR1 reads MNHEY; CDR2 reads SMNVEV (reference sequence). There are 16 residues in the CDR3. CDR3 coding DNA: TGTGCCAGCAGTTTCTGGGCGGGAGAGGACACCGGGGAGCTGTTTTTT. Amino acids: CASSFWAGEDTGELFF.

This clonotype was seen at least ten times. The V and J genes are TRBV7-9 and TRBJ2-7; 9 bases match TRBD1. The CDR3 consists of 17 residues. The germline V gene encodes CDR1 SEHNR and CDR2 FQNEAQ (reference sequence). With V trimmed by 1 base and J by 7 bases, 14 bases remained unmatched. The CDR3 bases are TGTGCCAGCAGCTTAGGACAGGGGGAGCTCGGGTATTGGGAGCAGTACTTC. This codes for CASSLGQGELGYWEQYF.

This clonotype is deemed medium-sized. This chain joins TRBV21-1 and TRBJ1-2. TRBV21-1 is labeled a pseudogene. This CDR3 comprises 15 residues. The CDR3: CASSTGRLCRYGYTF. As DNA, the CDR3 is TGTGCCAGCAGCACAGGACGGCTATGTCGGTATGGCTACACCTTC.

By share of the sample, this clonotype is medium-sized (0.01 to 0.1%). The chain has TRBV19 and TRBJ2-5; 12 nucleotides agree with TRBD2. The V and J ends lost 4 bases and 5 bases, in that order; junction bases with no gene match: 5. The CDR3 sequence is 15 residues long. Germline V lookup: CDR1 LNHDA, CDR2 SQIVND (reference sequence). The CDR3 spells CASSNRLAGVETQYF. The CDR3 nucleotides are TGTGCCAGTAGTAACCGACTAGCGGGAGTCGAGACCCAGTACTTC.